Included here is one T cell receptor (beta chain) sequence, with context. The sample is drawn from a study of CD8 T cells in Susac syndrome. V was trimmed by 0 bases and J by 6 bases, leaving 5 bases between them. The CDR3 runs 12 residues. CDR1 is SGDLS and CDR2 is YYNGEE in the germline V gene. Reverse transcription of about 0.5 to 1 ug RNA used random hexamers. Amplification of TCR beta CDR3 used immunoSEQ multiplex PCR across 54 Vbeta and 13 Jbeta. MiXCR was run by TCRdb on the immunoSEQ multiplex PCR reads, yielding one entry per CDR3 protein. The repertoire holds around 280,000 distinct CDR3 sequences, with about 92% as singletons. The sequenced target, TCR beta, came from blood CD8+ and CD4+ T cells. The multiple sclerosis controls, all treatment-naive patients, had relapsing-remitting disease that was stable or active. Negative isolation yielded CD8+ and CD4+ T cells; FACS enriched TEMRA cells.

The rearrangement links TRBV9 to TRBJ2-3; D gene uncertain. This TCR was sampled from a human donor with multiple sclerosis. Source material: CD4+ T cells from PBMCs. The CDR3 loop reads CASSVGWDTQYF. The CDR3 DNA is TGTGCCAGCAGCGTAGGATGGGATACGCAGTATTTT.